This paragraph reports one T cell receptor (beta chain). J lost 6 bases, V lost 4 bases, and 3 bases had no gene match. Germline CDR1 and CDR2: KGHSH and LQKENI. The CDR3 spans 13 residues. The table came from immunoSEQ multiplex PCR; TCRdb's copy has only in-frame clones and leaves some out. This repertoire shows more than 85,000 clones, roughly 87% found once; its top ten account for under 7.5%. The data are from a study of blood T cell repertoires in COVID-19. Across the study: Specimens from acute and convalescent COVID-19 originated in the United States, Italy and Spain. The analysed material was cDNA or gDNA that came from T cells, B-cell-depleted T cells, or PBMCs.

The chain joins TRBV18 to TRBJ1-2, with 9 bases matching TRBD1. This sequence originates from a woman aged 55 to 70 with acute or convalescent COVID-19. Sequencing used peripheral blood. The CDR3 is CASSQGQGDGYTF. CDR3 bases: TGTGCCAGCTCACAGGGACAGGGTGATGGCTACACCTTC.